This T cell receptor beta chain was found in a study of early T cells in non-severe SARS-CoV-2 infection. Turning to the study itself: Sequenced bulk RNA came from whole blood that was unsorted, and chains were unpaired. General study findings and limits: The VDJdb matching leaned toward anti-spike CD8 responses and overlooked private and CD4 specificities.

Unique molecular identifiers were attached to individual cDNA molecules. TCRdb recomputed calls from the 5' RACE reads with MiXCR, one row per CDR3 protein. This sample has 20,000 to 25,000 distinct CDR3 sequences, with less than 5.5% found just once. This clonotype showed up just a few times. Its antigen is unknown. Sequencing was carried out using whole blood. This TCR was recovered from an adult who was a healthcare worker with PCR-confirmed SARS-CoV-2 infection or an uninfected control (not recorded which).

The CDR3 bases are TGTGCCAGCATGACGGGACTAGCAATAGCTGAGCAGTTCTTC. It is translated as CASMTGLAIAEQFF. The J gene is TRBJ2-1, the V gene TRBV2, with 9 bases identical to TRBD2. Trimming cost V 7 bases and J 9 bases; bases outside gene matches: 10. Germline CDR1 reads SNHLY; CDR2 reads FYNNEI. The CDR3 extends over 14 amino acids.